This T cell receptor beta chain was recovered during a study of blood T cell repertoires in COVID-19. As for the study in general: From the United States, Italy and Spain came samples of acute and convalescent COVID-19. Sources were T cells, B-cell-depleted T cells, or PBMCs; the material itself was cDNA or gDNA.

The ends lost 6 bases at V and 3 bases at J; junction bases unmatched: 7. Germline values: CDR1 MNHEY, CDR2 SVGAGI. CDR3 length: 15 residues. In the source study's methods: Reference gene primer amplification gave nucleated cell count estimates. Here immunoSEQ multiplex PCR was the method, and the copy in TCRdb shows in-frame clones only, minus some. From that table come the V and J calls and clone size; the DNA was used to work out D and trimming. In the table there are approximately 150,000 clones, around 81% of which are singletons. The chain joins TRBV6-5 to TRBJ2-7; 11 bases agree with TRBD1. The clonotype originates from a human donor in a cohort sampled during active COVID-19. Input material: peripheral blood. The CDR3 DNA is TGTGCCAGCAGGATACCGGGACAGGGGGTCTACGAGCAGTACTTC. Protein product: CASRIPGQGVYEQYF.